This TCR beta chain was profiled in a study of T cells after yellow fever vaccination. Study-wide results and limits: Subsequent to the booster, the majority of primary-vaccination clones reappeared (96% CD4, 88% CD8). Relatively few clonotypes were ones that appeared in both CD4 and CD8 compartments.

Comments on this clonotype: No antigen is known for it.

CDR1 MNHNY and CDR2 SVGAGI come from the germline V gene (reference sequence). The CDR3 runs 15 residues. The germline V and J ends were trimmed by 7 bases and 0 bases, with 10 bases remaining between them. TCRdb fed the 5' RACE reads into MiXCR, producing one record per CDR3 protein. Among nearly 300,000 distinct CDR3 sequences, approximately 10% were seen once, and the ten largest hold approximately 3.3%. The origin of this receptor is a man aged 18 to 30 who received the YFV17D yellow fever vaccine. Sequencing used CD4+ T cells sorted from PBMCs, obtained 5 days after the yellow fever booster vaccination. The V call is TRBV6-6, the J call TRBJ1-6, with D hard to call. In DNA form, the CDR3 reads TGTGCCAGCAAAGAGGAGAGCTCCTATAATTCACCCCTCCACTTT. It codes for CASKEESSYNSPLHF.